A selection of T cell receptor beta chains follows, all from one sample in a study of blood T cell repertoires in COVID-19. Profiling relied on immunoSEQ multiplex PCR, and the TCRdb table lists in-frame clones only, not all of them. Here the sample spans 250,000 or so clones, less than 90% being singletons. Sequencing was done on a sample of peripheral blood. The receptor set was obtained from a man aged 30 to 39 with active or convalescent COVID-19. Each CDR3 is given with its conserved first and last residue. Fields, in order: CDR3 protein, CDR3 DNA, D gene, V gene, clone size, J gene. A D gene is named only where the DNA matches it firmly. Only some rows state a clone size, as once, few, many or a class for expanded clones.

CDR3aa: CASSKHRDNTEAFF
CDR3nt: TGTGCCAGTAGTAAGCACAGGGACAACACTGAAGCTTTCTTT
d_gene: -
v_gene: TRBV19
abundance: -
j_gene: TRBJ1-1

CDR3aa: CSVERDRGLLTQPQHF
CDR3nt: TGCAGCGTTGAGAGGGACAGGGGGCTTCTAACTCAGCCCCAGCATTTT
d_gene: TRBD1
v_gene: TRBV29-1
abundance: -
j_gene: TRBJ1-5

CDR3aa: CASSQGSGGYYGYTF
CDR3nt: TGTGCCAGCAGCCAAGGCTCGGGGGGCTACTATGGCTACACCTTC
d_gene: -
v_gene: TRBV14
abundance: -
j_gene: TRBJ1-2

CDR3aa: CASSRGQGGVTYEQYF
CDR3nt: TGTGCCAGCAGCCGGGGACAGGGGGGGGTCACCTACGAGCAGTACTTC
d_gene: TRBD1
v_gene: TRBV5-4
abundance: few
j_gene: TRBJ2-7

CDR3aa: CASSPSWSGGKETQYF
CDR3nt: TGTGCCAGCTCACCTTCGTGGAGCGGGGGAAAAGAGACCCAGTACTTC
d_gene: TRBD2
v_gene: TRBV18
abundance: -
j_gene: TRBJ2-5

CDR3aa: CASSEEAYTEAFF
CDR3nt: TGTGCCAGCAGTGAAGAAGCGTACACTGAAGCTTTCTTT
d_gene: -
v_gene: TRBV2
abundance: -
j_gene: TRBJ1-1

CDR3aa: CASSPGQGFNQPQHF
CDR3nt: TGTGCCAGCAGCCCGGGACAGGGGTTCAATCAGCCCCAGCATTTT
d_gene: TRBD1
v_gene: TRBV2
abundance: -
j_gene: TRBJ1-5

CDR3aa: CASSLFFGRQGFRDSPLHF
CDR3nt: TGTGCCAGCAGCTTATTTTTTGGGCGTCAGGGGTTCCGTGATTCACCCCTCCACTTT
d_gene: -
v_gene: TRBV7-2
abundance: -
j_gene: TRBJ1-6

CDR3aa: CASSPSSVTRTEAFF
CDR3nt: TGCGCCAGCAGCCCCTCATCAGTGACTCGCACTGAAGCTTTCTTT
d_gene: -
v_gene: TRBV5-1
abundance: -
j_gene: TRBJ1-1

CDR3aa: CAAGGGTGELFF
CDR3nt: TGTGCCGCCGGCGGGGGAACCGGGGAGCTGTTTTTT
d_gene: TRBD2
v_gene: TRBV2
abundance: -
j_gene: TRBJ2-2

CDR3aa: CASSPGGFSSSYEQYF
CDR3nt: TGCGCCAGCAGCCCAGGGGGGTTCTCGAGCTCCTACGAGCAGTACTTC
d_gene: -
v_gene: TRBV4-1
abundance: -
j_gene: TRBJ2-7

CDR3aa: CASGLLLVSYEQYF
CDR3nt: TGTGCCAGCGGGCTCCTCCTGGTCTCCTACGAGCAGTACTTC
d_gene: -
v_gene: TRBV5-5
abundance: -
j_gene: TRBJ2-7

CDR3aa: CASSYLAGGLQETQYF
CDR3nt: TGTGCCAGCAGCTACCTAGCGGGGGGACTACAAGAGACCCAGTACTTC
d_gene: TRBD2
v_gene: TRBV5-4
abundance: -
j_gene: TRBJ2-5

CDR3aa: CASSLTGGLDTIYF
CDR3nt: TGTGCCAGCAGCTTGACAGGGGGCCTGGACACCATATATTTT
d_gene: TRBD1
v_gene: TRBV5-4
abundance: -
j_gene: TRBJ1-3

CDR3aa: CASRNRGGDQPQHF
CDR3nt: TGTGCCAGCAGGAACAGGGGCGGCGATCAGCCCCAGCATTTT
d_gene: TRBD1
v_gene: TRBV28
abundance: -
j_gene: TRBJ1-5

CDR3aa: CASSEARQGEAFF
CDR3nt: TGTGCCAGCAGTGAAGCGCGGCAGGGTGAAGCTTTCTTT
d_gene: -
v_gene: TRBV2
abundance: few
j_gene: TRBJ1-1

CDR3aa: CASSSGTSGEKLFF
CDR3nt: TGTGCCAGCTCATCCGGGACTTCGGGTGAAAAACTGTTTTTT
d_gene: -
v_gene: TRBV18
abundance: -
j_gene: TRBJ1-4

CDR3aa: CASSLGLQSSYNEQFF
CDR3nt: TGCGCCAGCAGCTTGGGGCTCCAAAGCTCCTACAATGAGCAGTTCTTC
d_gene: -
v_gene: TRBV5-1
abundance: -
j_gene: TRBJ2-1

CDR3aa: CASSYDRASEAFF
CDR3nt: TGTGCCAGCAGCTACGACAGGGCTTCTGAAGCTTTCTTT
d_gene: TRBD1
v_gene: TRBV6-5
abundance: -
j_gene: TRBJ1-1

CDR3aa: CASSLYVRPEAEAFF
CDR3nt: TGTGCCAGCAGCTTATATGTCAGACCGGAGGCTGAAGCTTTCTTT
d_gene: -
v_gene: TRBV11-2
abundance: -
j_gene: TRBJ1-1

CDR3aa: CASSRSLAGAIAKNIQYF
CDR3nt: TGCGCCAGCAGCAGGTCACTAGCGGGGGCTATAGCCAAAAACATTCAGTACTTC
d_gene: TRBD2
v_gene: TRBV4-1
abundance: -
j_gene: TRBJ2-4

CDR3aa: CASHRQNMNTEAFF
CDR3nt: TGTGCCAGCCACAGACAGAATATGAACACTGAAGCTTTCTTT
d_gene: -
v_gene: TRBV18
abundance: -
j_gene: TRBJ1-1

CDR3aa: CASSQSPGQGAFF
CDR3nt: TGTGCCAGCAGCCAATCACCGGGACAGGGAGCTTTCTTT
d_gene: TRBD1
v_gene: TRBV7-2
abundance: -
j_gene: TRBJ1-1

CDR3aa: CASSQSPETSYEQYF
CDR3nt: TGCGCCAGCAGCCAAAGCCCGGAGACCTCCTACGAGCAGTACTTC
d_gene: -
v_gene: TRBV4-1
abundance: few
j_gene: TRBJ2-7

CDR3aa: CASSLLRVSSTDTQYF
CDR3nt: TGTGCCAGCAGCTTGTTGCGGGTCTCTAGCACAGATACGCAGTATTTT
d_gene: -
v_gene: TRBV7-2
abundance: -
j_gene: TRBJ2-3

CDR3aa: CASSPGTEFIAVEQYF
CDR3nt: TGTGCCAGCTCACCCGGGACAGAGTTTATCGCGGTCGAGCAGTACTTC
d_gene: TRBD1
v_gene: TRBV18
abundance: -
j_gene: TRBJ2-7

CDR3aa: CASRKGGVYEQYF
CDR3nt: TGTGCCAGCAGGAAAGGGGGGGTTTACGAGCAGTACTTC
d_gene: -
v_gene: TRBV7-2
abundance: -
j_gene: TRBJ2-7

CDR3aa: CASRGATAGANVLTF
CDR3nt: TGTGCCAGCAGGGGGGCGACCGCTGGGGCCAACGTCCTGACTTTC
d_gene: -
v_gene: TRBV2
abundance: -
j_gene: TRBJ2-6

CDR3aa: CASSSGGTSGLYEQYF
CDR3nt: TGTGCCAGCAGTTCTGGCGGGACTAGCGGGCTCTACGAGCAGTACTTC
d_gene: TRBD2
v_gene: TRBV7-8
abundance: -
j_gene: TRBJ2-7

CDR3aa: CASSEEGGGGETQYF
CDR3nt: TGTGCCAGCAGTGAAGAGGGCGGGGGTGGAGAGACCCAGTACTTC
d_gene: TRBD2
v_gene: TRBV25-1
abundance: -
j_gene: TRBJ2-5

CDR3aa: CASSQRRDRGEAFF
CDR3nt: TGTGCCAGCAGTCAGCGTCGGGACAGGGGAGAAGCTTTCTTT
d_gene: TRBD1
v_gene: TRBV6-6
abundance: -
j_gene: TRBJ1-1

CDR3aa: CASSLTGYGYTF
CDR3nt: TGTGCCAGCAGTTTAACGGGCTATGGCTACACCTTC
d_gene: -
v_gene: TRBV12-3/TRBV12-4
abundance: -
j_gene: TRBJ1-2

CDR3aa: CASDFLRGELKEKLFF
CDR3nt: TGCGCCAGCGATTTCCTCCGGGGGGAACTTAAAGAAAAACTGTTTTTT
d_gene: -
v_gene: TRBV5-1
abundance: -
j_gene: TRBJ1-4

CDR3aa: CASKDRVGAKNIQYF
CDR3nt: TGCGCCAGCAAGGACAGGGTGGGTGCCAAAAACATTCAGTACTTC
d_gene: TRBD1
v_gene: TRBV10-2
abundance: once
j_gene: TRBJ2-4

CDR3aa: CASREGQGYTEAFF
CDR3nt: TGTGCCAGCAGAGAGGGACAGGGATACACTGAAGCTTTCTTT
d_gene: TRBD1
v_gene: TRBV5-4
abundance: -
j_gene: TRBJ1-1

CDR3aa: CASTYRGPNYGYTF
CDR3nt: TGTGCCTCAACCTACAGGGGCCCTAACTATGGCTACACCTTC
d_gene: TRBD1
v_gene: TRBV19
abundance: once
j_gene: TRBJ1-2